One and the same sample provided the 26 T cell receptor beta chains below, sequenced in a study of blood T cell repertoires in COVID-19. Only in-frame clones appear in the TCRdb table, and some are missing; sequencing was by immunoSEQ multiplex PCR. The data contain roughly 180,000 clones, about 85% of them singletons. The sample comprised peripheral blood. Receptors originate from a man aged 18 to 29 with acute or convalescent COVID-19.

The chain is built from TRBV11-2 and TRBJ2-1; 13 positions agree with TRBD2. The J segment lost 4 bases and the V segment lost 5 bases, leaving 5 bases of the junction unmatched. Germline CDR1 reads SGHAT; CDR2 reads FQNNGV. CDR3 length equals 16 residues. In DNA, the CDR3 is TGTGCCAGCAGCCGCCAACTAGCGGGGGGGTACAATGAGCAGTTCTTC. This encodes CASSRQLAGGYNEQFF.

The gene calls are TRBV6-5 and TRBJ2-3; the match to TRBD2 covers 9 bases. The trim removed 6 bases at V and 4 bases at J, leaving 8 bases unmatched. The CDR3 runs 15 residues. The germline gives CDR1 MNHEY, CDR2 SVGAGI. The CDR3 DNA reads TGTGCCAGCAGAGGCAGCGGGGGGACACCAGATACGCAGTATTTT. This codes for CASRGSGGTPDTQYF.

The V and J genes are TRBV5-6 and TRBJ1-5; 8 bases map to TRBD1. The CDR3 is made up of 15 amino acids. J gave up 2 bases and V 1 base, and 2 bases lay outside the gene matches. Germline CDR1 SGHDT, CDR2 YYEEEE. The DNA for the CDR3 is TGTGCCAGCAGCTTGTGGGGACAGGGCAATCAGCCCCAGCATTTT. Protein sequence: CASSLWGQGNQPQHF. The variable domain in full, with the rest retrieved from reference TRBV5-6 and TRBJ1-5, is DAGVTQSPTHLIKTRGQQVTLRCSPKSGHDTVSWYQQALGQGPQFIFQYYEEEERQRGNFPDRFSGHQFPNYSSELNVNALLLGDSALYLCASSLWGQGNQPQHFGDGTRLSIL.

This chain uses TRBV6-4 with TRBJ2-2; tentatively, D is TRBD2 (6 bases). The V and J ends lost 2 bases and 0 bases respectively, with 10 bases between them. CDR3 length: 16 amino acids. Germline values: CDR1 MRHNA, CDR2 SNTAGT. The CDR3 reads CASSDQPGANTGELFF. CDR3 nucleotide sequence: TGTGCCAGCAGTGACCAGCCGGGGGCGAACACCGGGGAGCTGTTTTTT.

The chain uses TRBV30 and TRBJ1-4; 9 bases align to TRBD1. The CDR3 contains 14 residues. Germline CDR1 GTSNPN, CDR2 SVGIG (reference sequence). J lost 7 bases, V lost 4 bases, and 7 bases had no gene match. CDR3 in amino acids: CAWKGNRGLEKLFF. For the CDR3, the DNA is TGTGCCTGGAAGGGTAACAGGGGGCTTGAAAAACTGTTTTTT.

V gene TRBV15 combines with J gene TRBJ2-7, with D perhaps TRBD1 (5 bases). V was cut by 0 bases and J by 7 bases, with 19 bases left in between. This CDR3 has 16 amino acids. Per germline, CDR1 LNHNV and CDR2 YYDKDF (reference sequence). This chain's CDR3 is CATSRDRTSRASEQYV. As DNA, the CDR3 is TGTGCCACCAGCAGAGATCGAACAAGCAGGGCGAGTGAGCAGTACGTC.

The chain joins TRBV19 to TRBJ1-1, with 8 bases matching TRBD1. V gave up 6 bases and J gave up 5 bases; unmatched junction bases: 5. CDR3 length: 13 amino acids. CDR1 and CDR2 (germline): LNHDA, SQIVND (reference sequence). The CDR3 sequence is CASSRGPGTEAFF. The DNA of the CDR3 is TGTGCCAGTAGCAGGGGGCCTGGTACTGAAGCTTTCTTT.

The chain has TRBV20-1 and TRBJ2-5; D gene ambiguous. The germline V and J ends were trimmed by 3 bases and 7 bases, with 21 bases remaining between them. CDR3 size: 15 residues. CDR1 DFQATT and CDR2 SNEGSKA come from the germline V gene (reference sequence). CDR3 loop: CSASPAVAVSRTQYF. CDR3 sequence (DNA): TGCAGTGCTAGTCCGGCGGTGGCGGTTTCTCGGACCCAGTACTTC.

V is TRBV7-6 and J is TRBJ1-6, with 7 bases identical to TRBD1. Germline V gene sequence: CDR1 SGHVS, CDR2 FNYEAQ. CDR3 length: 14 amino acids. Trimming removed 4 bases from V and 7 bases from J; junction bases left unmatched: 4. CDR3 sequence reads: CASSSGTVNSPLHF. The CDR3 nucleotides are TGTGCCAGCAGCTCCGGGACAGTAAATTCACCCCTCCACTTT. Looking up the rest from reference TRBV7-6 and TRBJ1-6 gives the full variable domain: GAGVSQSPRYKVTKRGQDVALRCDPISGHVSLYWYRQALGQGPEFLTYFNYEAQQDKSGLPNDRFSAERPEGSISTLTIQRTEQRDSAMYRCASSSGTVNSPLHFGNGTRLTVT.

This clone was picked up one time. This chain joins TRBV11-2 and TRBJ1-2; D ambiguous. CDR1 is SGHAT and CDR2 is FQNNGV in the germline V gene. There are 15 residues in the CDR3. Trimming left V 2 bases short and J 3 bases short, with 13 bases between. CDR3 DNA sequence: TGTGCCAGCAGCTTATTGGGCAGGCCTGACTATGGCTACACCTTC. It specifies CASSLLGRPDYGYTF.

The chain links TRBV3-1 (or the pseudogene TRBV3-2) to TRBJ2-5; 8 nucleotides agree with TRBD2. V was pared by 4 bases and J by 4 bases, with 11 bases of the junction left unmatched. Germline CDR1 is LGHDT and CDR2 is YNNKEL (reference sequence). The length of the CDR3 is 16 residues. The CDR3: CASSLGPGLAGETQYF. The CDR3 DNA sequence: TGTGCCAGCAGCCTGGGACCCGGACTAGCTGGAGAGACCCAGTACTTC.

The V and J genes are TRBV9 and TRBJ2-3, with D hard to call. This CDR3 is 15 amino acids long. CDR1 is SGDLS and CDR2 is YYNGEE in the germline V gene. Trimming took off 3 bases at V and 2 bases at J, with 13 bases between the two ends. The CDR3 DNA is TGTGCCAGCAGCGCAGGAAAAGTCTTCACAGATACGCAGTATTTT. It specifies CASSAGKVFTDTQYF.

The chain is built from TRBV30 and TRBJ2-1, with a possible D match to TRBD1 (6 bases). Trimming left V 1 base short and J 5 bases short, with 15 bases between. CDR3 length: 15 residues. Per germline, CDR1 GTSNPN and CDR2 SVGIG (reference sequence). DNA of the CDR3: TGTGCCTGGAGTGCGGACAGTCTGGACAACAATGAGCAGTTCTTC. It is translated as CAWSADSLDNNEQFF.

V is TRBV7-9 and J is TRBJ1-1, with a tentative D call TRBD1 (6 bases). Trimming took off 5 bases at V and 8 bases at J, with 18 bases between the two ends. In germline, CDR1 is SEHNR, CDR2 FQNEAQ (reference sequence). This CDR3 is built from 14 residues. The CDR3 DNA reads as TGTGCCAGCAGCATAACACAGGGTTCTACCGAAGCTTTCTTT. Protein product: CASSITQGSTEAFF.

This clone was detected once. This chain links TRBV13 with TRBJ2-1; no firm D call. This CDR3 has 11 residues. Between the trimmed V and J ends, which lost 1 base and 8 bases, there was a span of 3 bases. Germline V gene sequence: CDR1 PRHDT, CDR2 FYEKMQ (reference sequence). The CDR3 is CASSLVDEQFF. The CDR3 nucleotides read TGTGCCAGCAGCTTAGTAGATGAGCAGTTCTTC.

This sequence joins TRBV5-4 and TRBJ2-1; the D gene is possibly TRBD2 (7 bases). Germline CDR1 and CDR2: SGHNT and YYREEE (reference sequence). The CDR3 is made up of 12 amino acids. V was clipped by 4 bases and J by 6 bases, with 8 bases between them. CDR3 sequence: CASSGGANEQFF. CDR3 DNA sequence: TGTGCCAGCAGCGGGGGGGCCAATGAGCAGTTCTTC.

The CDR3, as DNA: TGCAGCGTTCAACAGGGGGCGGGAAACACCATATATTTT. Encoded protein: CSVQQGAGNTIYF. The chain recombines TRBV29-1 with TRBJ1-3; TRBD1 matches 9 bases. This CDR3 has 13 amino acids. J lost 4 bases, V lost 5 bases, and 3 bases had no gene match. Germline CDR1 SQVTM, CDR2 ANQGSEA.

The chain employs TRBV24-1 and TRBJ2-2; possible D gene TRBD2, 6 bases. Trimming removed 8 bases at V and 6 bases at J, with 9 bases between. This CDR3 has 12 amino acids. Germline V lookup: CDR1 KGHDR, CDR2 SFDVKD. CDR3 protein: CATTGGPGELFF. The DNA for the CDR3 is TGTGCCACCACCGGGGGACCCGGGGAGCTGTTTTTT.

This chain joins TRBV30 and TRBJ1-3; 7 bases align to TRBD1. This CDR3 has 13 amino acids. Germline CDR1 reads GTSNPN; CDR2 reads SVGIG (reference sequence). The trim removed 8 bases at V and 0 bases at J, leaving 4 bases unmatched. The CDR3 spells CAHRGSSGNTIYF. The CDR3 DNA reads TGTGCCCACAGGGGCAGCTCTGGAAACACCATATATTTT.

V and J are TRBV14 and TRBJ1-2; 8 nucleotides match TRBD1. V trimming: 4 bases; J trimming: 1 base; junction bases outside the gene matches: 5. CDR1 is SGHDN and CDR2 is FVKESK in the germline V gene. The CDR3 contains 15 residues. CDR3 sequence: CASSPGQGINYGYTF. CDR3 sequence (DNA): TGTGCCAGCAGCCCCGGACAGGGTATTAACTATGGCTACACCTTC.

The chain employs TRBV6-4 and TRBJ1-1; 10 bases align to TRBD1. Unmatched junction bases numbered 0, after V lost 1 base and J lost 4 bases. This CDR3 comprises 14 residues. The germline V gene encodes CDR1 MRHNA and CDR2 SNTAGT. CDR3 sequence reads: CASSDWTGGTEAFF. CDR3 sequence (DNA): TGTGCCAGCAGTGACTGGACAGGGGGCACTGAAGCTTTCTTT.

The CDR3 DNA reads TGTGCCAGCAGCGTGACCGGGGGCAATGAGCAGTTCTTC. Translation gives CASSVTGGNEQFF. The chain is built from TRBV7-3 and TRBJ2-1, with a weak D call TRBD2 (6 bases). This CDR3 region has 13 residues. The V gene's germline CDR1 is SGHTA and CDR2 FQGTGA. V was cut by 5 bases and J by 6 bases, with 11 bases left in between. Combining the CDR3 with reference TRBV7-3 and TRBJ2-1 gives the whole variable domain GAGVSQTPSNKVTEKGKYVELRCDPISGHTALYWYRQSLGQGPEFLIYFQGTGAADDSGLPNDRFFAVRPEGSVSTLKIQRTERGDSAVYLCASSVTGGNEQFFGPGTRLTVL.

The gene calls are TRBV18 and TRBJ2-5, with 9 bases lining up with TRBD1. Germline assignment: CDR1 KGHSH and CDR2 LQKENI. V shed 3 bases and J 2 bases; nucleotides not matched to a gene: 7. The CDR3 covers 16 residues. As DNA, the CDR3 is TGTGCCAGCTCACCTGGCGGGACAGGGAATCAAGAGACCCAGTACTTC. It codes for CASSPGGTGNQETQYF. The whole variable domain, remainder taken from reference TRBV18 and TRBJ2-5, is NAGVMQNPRHLVRRRGQEARLRCSPMKGHSHVYWYRQLPEEGLKFMVYLQKENIIDESGMPKERFSAEFPKEGPSILRIQQVVRGDSAAYFCASSPGGTGNQETQYFGPGTRLLVL.

The CDR3 sequence: CASSSGLAYEQFF. The CDR3 DNA follows: TGTGCCAGCAGTTCGGGACTAGCGTATGAGCAGTTCTTC. The chain employs TRBV2 and TRBJ2-1; 10 positions agree with TRBD2. The V and J ends lost 5 bases and 8 bases, in that order; junction bases with no gene match: 3. The CDR3 has 13 residues. Germline assignment: CDR1 SNHLY and CDR2 FYNNEI.

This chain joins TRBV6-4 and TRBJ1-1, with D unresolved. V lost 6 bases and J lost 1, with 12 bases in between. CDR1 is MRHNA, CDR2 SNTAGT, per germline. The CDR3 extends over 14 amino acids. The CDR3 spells CASSPRAENTEAFF. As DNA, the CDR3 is TGTGCCAGCAGCCCGAGGGCGGAGAACACTGAAGCTTTCTTT.

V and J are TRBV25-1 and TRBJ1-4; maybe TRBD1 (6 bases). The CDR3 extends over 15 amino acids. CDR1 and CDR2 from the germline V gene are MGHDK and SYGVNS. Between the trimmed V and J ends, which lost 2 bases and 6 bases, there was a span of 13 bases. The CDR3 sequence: CASSERLGGHEKLFF. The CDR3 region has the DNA TGTGCCAGCAGTGAACGGTTAGGGGGACATGAAAAACTGTTTTTT.